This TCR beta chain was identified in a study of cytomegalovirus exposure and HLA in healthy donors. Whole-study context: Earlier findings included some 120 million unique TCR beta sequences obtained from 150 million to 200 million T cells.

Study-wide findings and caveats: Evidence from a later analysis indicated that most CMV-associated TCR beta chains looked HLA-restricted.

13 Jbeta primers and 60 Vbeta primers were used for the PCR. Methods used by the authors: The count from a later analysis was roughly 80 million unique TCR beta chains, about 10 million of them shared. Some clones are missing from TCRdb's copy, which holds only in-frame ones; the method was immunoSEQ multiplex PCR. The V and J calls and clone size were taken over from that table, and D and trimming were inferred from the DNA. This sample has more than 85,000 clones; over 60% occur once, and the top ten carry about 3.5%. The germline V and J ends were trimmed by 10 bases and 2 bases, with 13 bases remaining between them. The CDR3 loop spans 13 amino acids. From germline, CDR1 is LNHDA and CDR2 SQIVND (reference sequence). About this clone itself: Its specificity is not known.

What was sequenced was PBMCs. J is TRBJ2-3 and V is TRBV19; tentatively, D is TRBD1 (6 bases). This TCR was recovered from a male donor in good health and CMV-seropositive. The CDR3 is CAISDRSTDTQYF. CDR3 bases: TGTGCCATCTCCGACAGGTCCACAGATACGCAGTATTTT.